Listed here are 27 T cell receptor beta chains from one sample, sequenced in a study of beta chain features in type 1 diabetes (dated by TCRdb to the late 2010s). Library method: the immunoSEQ multiplex PCR assay. All of the isolated RNA was reverse transcribed with the High Capacity cDNA Reverse Transcription Kit, so expressed TCRB transcripts were sequenced. This immuneACCESS table, as held by TCRdb, lists in-frame sequences with V and J called but not all clones. Of the missing ones, under half trace to an unresolved V gene in checked studies; the others have no known cause. This sample comprises hundreds of thousands of clones, roughly 12% of them detected only once. The ten largest clones add up to around 0.0099% of the sample. What these receptors recognize is not known. Paper-wide results and their limitations: Type 1 diabetes patients showed a moderate but significant shortening of TCRB CDR3 length in all four CD4+ subsets.

The sample comprised naive CD4+ T cells from blood. According to the study, the label for this sample's cell subset or site signals: true naive CD4+ T cells. These receptors were collected from a woman aged 18-29 years with type 1 diabetes.

The chain links TRBV7-2 to TRBJ2-1; TRBD2 matches 9 bases. V shed 1 base and J 7 bases; nucleotides not matched to a gene: 2. Germline values: CDR1 SGHTA, CDR2 FQGNSA. The CDR3 is 14 amino acids. The DNA of the CDR3 is TGTGCCAGCAGCTTAGTTGGACTAGCGAATGAGCAGTTCTTC. Translated: CASSLVGLANEQFF.

This clone was seen a handful of times. J is TRBJ1-1 and V is TRBV30, with TRBD1 as a possible D gene (6 bases). V lost 3 bases and J lost 4, with 12 bases in between. CDR3 length: 13 amino acids. Germline values: CDR1 GTSNPN, CDR2 SVGIG (reference sequence). The chain's CDR3 is CAWSLGRGTEAFF. CDR3 coding DNA: TGTGCCTGGAGCCTTGGCAGGGGCACTGAAGCTTTCTTT.

The chain combines TRBV15 with TRBJ1-1, with D possibly matching TRBD1 (5 bases). CDR3 length: 15 amino acids. V gave up 5 bases and J gave up 4 bases, with 17 bases separating them. Germline values: CDR1 LNHNV, CDR2 YYDKDF (reference sequence). This chain's CDR3 is CATSRTGRASTEAFF. CDR3 nucleotides: TGTGCCACCAGCCGAACGGGCAGGGCGAGCACTGAAGCTTTCTTT.

The V gene is TRBV14, the J gene TRBJ2-5; 8 bases are shared with TRBD1. Trimming took 4 bases from V and 7 from J; bases not matched to a gene: 8. Germline CDR1 and CDR2: SGHDN and FVKESK. The CDR3 has 14 residues. The CDR3 DNA is TGTGCCAGCAGCCCCCGACAGGGGTTCGGGACCCAGTACTTC. Translating gives CASSPRQGFGTQYF.

This chain uses TRBV7-2 with TRBJ1-5, with no clear D. Germline assignment: CDR1 SGHTA and CDR2 FQGNSA. The CDR3 contains 12 residues. V was clipped by 6 bases and J by 5 bases, with 8 bases between them. The CDR3 sequence: CASRNGDQPQHF. Here the CDR3 DNA reads TGTGCCAGCAGAAACGGGGATCAGCCCCAGCATTTT.

This rearrangement joins TRBV29-1 to TRBJ2-7, with 7 bases aligning to TRBD1. After removal of 5 bases from V and 3 bases from J, the junction contained 4 bases not matched to a gene. Germline loops: CDR1 SQVTM, CDR2 ANQGSEA. This CDR3 is 12 amino acids long. For the CDR3, the DNA is TGCAGCGTTAAGGGACAGAGCTACGAGCAGTACTTC. Protein product: CSVKGQSYEQYF.

In this sample, this clone turned up a few times. The CDR3 carries no conserved terminal phenylalanine or tryptophan, so it likely arises from a read error. The chain recombines TRBV29-1 with TRBJ2-7; possible D gene TRBD2, 7 bases. Germline lookup yields CDR1 SQVTM and CDR2 ANQGSEA. The CDR3 has 15 amino acids. With 7 bases removed from V and 6 bases from J, the gap between germline ends came to 25 bases. The CDR3 region is CSAARMPRGGGEQYL. Written as DNA, the CDR3 is TGCAGCGCAGCGAGGATGCCCCGAGGGGGGGGCGAGCAGTACCTC.

Only a few counts were recorded for this clone. This sequence joins TRBV2 and TRBJ2-1; 8 nucleotides match TRBD1. This CDR3 has 14 amino acids. J lost 6 bases, V lost 3 bases, and 4 bases had no gene match. Germline V gene data show CDR1 as SNHLY and CDR2 as FYNNEI. Written as DNA, the CDR3 is TGTGCCAGCAGTGAGGACAGGGTTGGCAATGAGCAGTTCTTC. Protein: CASSEDRVGNEQFF.

CDR3 protein: CASSQDGSSYNEQFF. The CDR3 DNA reads as TGCGCCAGCAGCCAAGATGGGAGCTCCTACAATGAGCAGTTCTTC. The J gene is TRBJ2-1, the V gene TRBV4-1, with D perhaps TRBD2 (5 bases). Germline V CDR1 and CDR2: MGHRA, YSYEKL. V gave up 0 bases and J gave up 0 bases, with 6 bases separating them. CDR3 length: 15 residues.

This clone showed up just a few times. The rearrangement uses TRBV12-5 and TRBJ1-1; a possible D gene is TRBD1 (6 bases). Trimming stripped 6 bases from V and 8 bases from J, with 16 bases between. CDR1 and CDR2 from the germline V gene are LGHNT and FRNRAP. The CDR3 loop spans 13 amino acids. CDR3 bases: TGTGCTAGTGGATCGAACAGGGTCGCGGAAGCTTTCTTT. It encodes CASGSNRVAEAFF.

The V and J genes are TRBV29-1 and TRBJ2-7; 8 bases line up with TRBD2. There are 15 residues in the CDR3. Germline V lookup: CDR1 SQVTM, CDR2 ANQGSEA. V lost 6 bases and J lost 2; bases outside the gene matches: 12. The CDR3 reads CSVGRGSGTPYEQYF. DNA for the CDR3: TGCAGCGTCGGACGAGGTAGCGGGACCCCCTACGAGCAGTACTTC.

This clone turned up a few times. This chain joins TRBV30 and TRBJ2-1; 7 bases fit TRBD2. The ends lost 0 bases at V and 12 bases at J; junction bases unmatched: 14. This CDR3 spans 15 amino acids. Germline assignment: CDR1 GTSNPN and CDR2 SVGIG (reference sequence). CDR3 sequence reads: CAWSVLGTTTKRQFF. CDR3 bases: TGTGCCTGGAGTGTACTCGGGACTACCACCAAGCGGCAGTTCTTC.

This clone was seen more than once but under ten times. This chain joins TRBV5-4 and TRBJ2-2; TRBD2 aligns across 9 bases. This CDR3 contains 17 residues. Germline loops: CDR1 SGHNT, CDR2 YYREEE (reference sequence). The J segment lost 2 bases and the V segment lost 0 bases, leaving 5 bases of the junction unmatched. The CDR3, as DNA: TGTGCCAGCAGCTTGGGGCTAGCGGGACGTAACACCGGGGAGCTGTTTTTT. This gives the protein CASSLGLAGRNTGELFF.

This clone showed up just a few times. The chain is built from TRBV7-3 and TRBJ2-1; unclear D gene. CDR1 is SGHTA, CDR2 FQGTGA, per germline. Trimming pared 2 bases from V and 6 bases from J, leaving 11 bases between. This CDR3 region has 14 residues. The CDR3 loop is CASSLSLTGNEQFF. As DNA, the CDR3 is TGTGCCAGCAGCTTATCGCTTACGGGCAATGAGCAGTTCTTC.

This clone was picked up one time. The J gene is TRBJ2-7, the V gene TRBV27, with a possible D match to TRBD2 (6 bases). Germline V CDR1 and CDR2: MNHEY, SMNVEV (reference sequence). The CDR3 is 15 amino acids. V lost 5 bases to trimming and J lost 5 bases, with 19 bases between them. The CDR3 region is CASSQPSAGRNEQYF. The CDR3 nucleotides are TGTGCCAGCAGTCAACCGTCCGCCGGGAGAAACGAGCAGTACTTC.

This clone was counted between two and nine times. The V call is TRBV28, the J call TRBJ1-5, with D unresolved. Per germline, CDR1 MDHEN and CDR2 SYDVKM. This CDR3 is 12 amino acids long. The CDR3 sequence: CGTRGSNQPQHF. The CDR3 coding sequence is TGTGGCACTCGGGGTAGCAATCAGCCCCAGCATTTT.

In regard to this clone: The same CDR3 is also encoded by other DNA sequences in this sample. The V and J genes are TRBV5-1 and TRBJ2-7, with 7 bases that match TRBD1. V lost 4 bases to trimming and J lost 4 bases; unmatched junction nucleotides: 5. There are 13 residues in the CDR3. Germline V gene lookup returns CDR1 SGHRS and CDR2 YFSETQ. As DNA, the CDR3 is TGCGCCAGCAGCCCAGGGGGTGGGTACGAGCAGTACTTC. It translates to CASSPGGGYEQYF.

In this sample, this clone turned up a few times. This chain uses TRBV5-1 with TRBJ1-1, with TRBD1 as a possible D gene (5 bases). The germline CDR1 and CDR2 sequences are SGHRS and YFSETQ. The CDR3 sequence is 15 residues long. Between the trimmed V and J ends, which lost 3 bases and 8 bases, there was a span of 20 bases. The CDR3 DNA reads as TGCGCCAGCAGCTGGACAACGGACACCCCCCTAGAAGCTTTCTTT. It specifies CASSWTTDTPLEAFF.

V is TRBV28 and J is TRBJ1-2; tentative D call: TRBD1 (5 bases). Looked up from germline, CDR1 is MDHEN and CDR2 is SYDVKM. The CDR3 has 17 residues. Deletions cut 6 bases from V and 4 bases from J, with 24 bases between. The DNA for the CDR3 is TGTGCCAGCAGCGATACGGGACTCCCCCATGTGAGCTATGGCTACACCTTC. Its translation is CASSDTGLPHVSYGYTF.

This rearrangement joins TRBV10-3 to TRBJ2-1, with TRBD2 matching 11 bases. The J segment lost 4 bases and the V segment lost 11 bases, leaving 10 bases of the junction unmatched. The CDR3 sequence is 15 residues long. The germline CDR1 and CDR2 sequences are ENHRY and SYGVKD. CDR3 in amino acids: CAATGTSGSYNEQFF. As DNA, the CDR3 is TGTGCCGCTACAGGAACTAGCGGGAGTTACAATGAGCAGTTCTTC.

V gene TRBV7-2 combines with J gene TRBJ2-7; no clear D. The V end was cut by 1 base, the J end by 2 bases, with 6 bases between. This CDR3 is built from 13 residues. Germline V gene sequence: CDR1 SGHTA, CDR2 FQGNSA. This CDR3 reads CASSLGVAYEQYF. CDR3 bases: TGTGCCAGCAGCTTAGGCGTGGCCTACGAGCAGTACTTC.

The chain links TRBV11-2 to TRBJ2-5; 7 nucleotides align to TRBD2. The V segment lost 2 bases and the J segment 4 bases; nucleotides outside the gene matches: 4. This CDR3 has 14 amino acids. Germline V gene sequence: CDR1 SGHAT, CDR2 FQNNGV. The CDR3, as DNA: TGTGCCAGCAGCTTAACTAGCGATAGAGAGACCCAGTACTTC. This encodes CASSLTSDRETQYF.

This chain connects TRBV19 to TRBJ2-2, with TRBD1 identical over 8 bases. CDR3 size: 14 residues. After removal of 8 bases from V and 6 bases from J, the junction contained 8 bases not matched to a gene. From germline, CDR1 is LNHDA and CDR2 SQIVND (reference sequence). The CDR3 reads CASGDRGWAGELFF. Here the CDR3 DNA reads TGTGCCAGTGGAGACAGGGGCTGGGCCGGGGAGCTGTTTTTT.

The chain is built from TRBV30 and TRBJ1-1, with 9 bases fitting TRBD1. Germline-derived CDR1 and CDR2 are GTSNPN and SVGIG (reference sequence). V lost 1 base and J lost 4; bases outside the gene matches: 7. This CDR3 is built from 15 residues. The CDR3 sequence is CAWSETGGRGTEAFF. The CDR3 DNA sequence: TGTGCCTGGAGTGAGACAGGGGGTAGGGGCACTGAAGCTTTCTTT.

This clone has just a few counts. The CDR3 sequence is CASSHGREPNQPQHF. The DNA of the CDR3 is TGTGCCAGCAGCCACGGACGGGAACCTAATCAGCCCCAGCATTTT. This chain connects TRBV6-6 to TRBJ1-5; D gene unclear. Per the germline V gene, CDR1 is MNHNY and CDR2 is SVGAGI (reference sequence). The V and J ends lost 6 bases and 4 bases respectively, with 16 bases between them. CDR3 size: 15 residues.

The chain combines TRBV7-9 with TRBJ1-2, with 9 bases that match TRBD1. The V gene's germline CDR1 is SEHNR and CDR2 FQNEAQ (reference sequence). Unmatched junction bases numbered 2, after V lost 3 bases and J lost 3 bases. CDR3 length equals 14 residues. CDR3 in DNA: TGTGCCAGCAGCTTGGGACAGGGTGACTATGGCTACACCTTC. Its protein product is CASSLGQGDYGYTF.

This rearrangement joins TRBV5-4 to TRBJ1-2; weak D call: TRBD1 (6 bases). The CDR3 totals 16 residues. Trimming removed 0 bases at V and 8 bases at J, with 20 bases between. Germline values: CDR1 SGHNT, CDR2 YYREEE (reference sequence). The CDR3 DNA reads TGTGCCAGCAGCTTGGTCAGGGGATGGGACCTCAGGGGCTACACCTTC. The encoded protein is CASSLVRGWDLRGYTF.